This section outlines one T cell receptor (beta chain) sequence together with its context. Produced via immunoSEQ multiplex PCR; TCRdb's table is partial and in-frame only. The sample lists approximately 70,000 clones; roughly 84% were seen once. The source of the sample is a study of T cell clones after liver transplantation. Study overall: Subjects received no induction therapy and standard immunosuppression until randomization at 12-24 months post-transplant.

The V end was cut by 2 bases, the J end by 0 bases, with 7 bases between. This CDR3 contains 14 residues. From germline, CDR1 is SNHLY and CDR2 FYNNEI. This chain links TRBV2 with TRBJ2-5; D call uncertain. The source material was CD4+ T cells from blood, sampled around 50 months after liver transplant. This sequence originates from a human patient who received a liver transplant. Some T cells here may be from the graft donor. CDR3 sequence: CASSETVYQETQYF. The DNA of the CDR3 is TGTGCCAGCAGTGAAACCGTGTACCAAGAGACCCAGTACTTC.